These T cell receptor beta chains were read from a single sample in a study of naive and memory T cell subsets. TCRdb ran MiXCR on the UMI-ligation and nested PCR reads and lists one entry per CDR3 protein. The table shows 140,000 to 150,000 distinct CDR3 sequences, with 22% occurring only once. The sequencing input was naive CD4+ T cells from blood. The receptor source for this set is a human donor in good health. The CDR3 runs from the conserved cysteine through the conserved F or W. Size is stated for part of the rows, as once, few or many counts, or as a class when the clone is expanded.

v_gene: TRBV11-2
j_gene: TRBJ2-7
abundance: few
CDR3aa: CASSLQGGQYF

v_gene: TRBV6-5
j_gene: TRBJ2-7
abundance: .
CDR3aa: CASRTLGVAPYEQYF

v_gene: TRBV10-3
j_gene: TRBJ1-4
abundance: few
CDR3aa: CAIGQHVREKLFF

v_gene: TRBV27
j_gene: TRBJ2-3
abundance: few
CDR3aa: CAAKPSPTSGTEDTQYF

v_gene: TRBV7-2
j_gene: TRBJ1-1
abundance: .
CDR3aa: CASRFNALSGMNTEAFF

v_gene: TRBV29-1
j_gene: TRBJ2-1
abundance: few
CDR3aa: CSVQQLAGAYNEQFF

v_gene: TRBV7-2
j_gene: TRBJ1-2
abundance: .
CDR3aa: CASSWDLRGGYTF

v_gene: TRBV28
j_gene: TRBJ2-1
abundance: .
CDR3aa: CASSPVSGRKYNEQFF

v_gene: TRBV25-1
j_gene: TRBJ1-5
abundance: .
CDR3aa: CASSTGNQPQHF

v_gene: TRBV7-9
j_gene: TRBJ2-1
abundance: .
CDR3aa: CASSLAGIEQFF

v_gene: TRBV7-2
j_gene: TRBJ2-1
abundance: .
CDR3aa: CASSLFGGKGANEQFF

v_gene: TRBV6-2/TRBV6-3
j_gene: TRBJ2-6
abundance: .
CDR3aa: CASSYSSSLGALGANVLTF

v_gene: TRBV20-1
j_gene: TRBJ1-4
abundance: .
CDR3aa: CSARESRNEKLFF

v_gene: TRBV6-2/TRBV6-3
j_gene: TRBJ2-7
abundance: few
CDR3aa: CASSYRRERHEQYF

v_gene: TRBV27
j_gene: TRBJ2-4
abundance: once
CDR3aa: CASSPDRGPLKNIQYF

v_gene: TRBV3-1
j_gene: TRBJ1-1
abundance: few
CDR3aa: CASSPGVWGSEAFF

v_gene: TRBV7-7
j_gene: TRBJ1-4
abundance: few
CDR3aa: CASSLNTGERKLFF

v_gene: TRBV7-9
j_gene: TRBJ1-6
abundance: .
CDR3aa: CASSIPNSPLHF

v_gene: TRBV29-1
j_gene: TRBJ2-3
abundance: few
CDR3aa: CSVRSLYTDTQYF

v_gene: TRBV7-2
j_gene: TRBJ2-7
abundance: few
CDR3aa: CASSRTSGSHYEQYF

v_gene: TRBV29-1
j_gene: TRBJ1-6
abundance: .
CDR3aa: CSVENLKGNSPLHF

v_gene: TRBV6-5
j_gene: TRBJ2-1
abundance: .
CDR3aa: CASSYSGHEQFF

v_gene: TRBV3-1
j_gene: TRBJ2-1
abundance: many
CDR3aa: CASSQEGGRSYNEQFF

v_gene: TRBV9
j_gene: TRBJ2-3
abundance: .
CDR3aa: CASSPRLAGVGDTQYF

v_gene: TRBV30
j_gene: TRBJ2-1
abundance: many
CDR3aa: CAWTSGREYSYNEQFF

v_gene: TRBV29-1
j_gene: TRBJ2-5
abundance: few
CDR3aa: CSVAGATTAQYF

v_gene: TRBV28
j_gene: TRBJ2-7
abundance: .
CDR3aa: CASKLGQSYEQYF

v_gene: TRBV29-1
j_gene: TRBJ2-3
abundance: few
CDR3aa: CSVTGQFHRTDTQYF

v_gene: TRBV5-1
j_gene: TRBJ2-3
abundance: few
CDR3aa: CASSPVGASTDTQYF

v_gene: TRBV20-1
j_gene: TRBJ2-7
abundance: few
CDR3aa: CSGLAGGPYEQYF

v_gene: TRBV7-9
j_gene: TRBJ2-7
abundance: .
CDR3aa: CASTSGQGTYEQYF

v_gene: TRBV5-4
j_gene: TRBJ2-1
abundance: few
CDR3aa: CASSFGAGGPWVDEQFF

v_gene: TRBV6-1
j_gene: TRBJ1-4
abundance: .
CDR3aa: CASTPPGSEKLFF

v_gene: TRBV12-3/TRBV12-4
j_gene: TRBJ2-1
abundance: .
CDR3aa: CASSLGRGGTSGANEQFF

v_gene: TRBV5-1
j_gene: TRBJ2-6
abundance: many
CDR3aa: CASSSGTAVSGANVLTF

v_gene: TRBV28
j_gene: TRBJ2-5
abundance: .
CDR3aa: CASSPRRIQRETQYF

v_gene: TRBV5-1
j_gene: TRBJ1-2
abundance: .
CDR3aa: CASSLSPASRSDYGYTF

v_gene: TRBV5-1
j_gene: TRBJ2-7
abundance: .
CDR3aa: CASSLEGFGEQYF

v_gene: TRBV28
j_gene: TRBJ2-7
abundance: .
CDR3aa: CASTPGGWSRKDYEQYF

v_gene: TRBV29-1
j_gene: TRBJ2-7
abundance: few
CDR3aa: CSVVYRSYEQYF

v_gene: TRBV7-6
j_gene: TRBJ2-5
abundance: many
CDR3aa: CASSLFTQGQGQETQYF

v_gene: TRBV7-9
j_gene: TRBJ2-1
abundance: .
CDR3aa: CASTWEGIAYNEQFF

v_gene: TRBV18
j_gene: TRBJ1-1
abundance: few
CDR3aa: CASSRGQGTEAFF

v_gene: TRBV12-5
j_gene: TRBJ2-1
abundance: many
CDR3aa: CASGFTASTGTSRNNEQFF

v_gene: TRBV6-1
j_gene: TRBJ2-1
abundance: few
CDR3aa: CASTTDWSSYNEQFF

v_gene: TRBV20-1
j_gene: TRBJ2-7
abundance: many
CDR3aa: CSANSGAAYEQYF

v_gene: TRBV20-1
j_gene: TRBJ2-7
abundance: .
CDR3aa: CSAYSRDRVRYEQYF

v_gene: TRBV20-1
j_gene: TRBJ2-1
abundance: .
CDR3aa: CSASWGRTSGEQFF

v_gene: TRBV9
j_gene: TRBJ1-6
abundance: .
CDR3aa: CASSVGPENSPLHF

v_gene: TRBV29-1
j_gene: TRBJ1-2
abundance: few
CDR3aa: CSVEAQGGRDGYTF

v_gene: TRBV7-8
j_gene: TRBJ1-4
abundance: .
CDR3aa: CASSPQGREKLFF

v_gene: TRBV20-1
j_gene: TRBJ2-1
abundance: .
CDR3aa: CSKSSYNEQFF

v_gene: TRBV28
j_gene: TRBJ2-3
abundance: .
CDR3aa: CASRARRADTQYF

v_gene: TRBV27
j_gene: TRBJ1-4
abundance: few
CDR3aa: CASRSSGTQKKLFF

v_gene: TRBV5-4
j_gene: TRBJ2-7
abundance: many
CDR3aa: CASSNPSGSRYEQYF

v_gene: TRBV20-1
j_gene: TRBJ1-4
abundance: .
CDR3aa: CSAREGRTTNEKLFF

v_gene: TRBV6-2/TRBV6-3
j_gene: TRBJ2-2
abundance: few
CDR3aa: CASSYTAAGELFF

v_gene: TRBV4-1
j_gene: TRBJ2-5
abundance: .
CDR3aa: CASSQDQPVQETQYF

v_gene: TRBV5-1
j_gene: TRBJ2-3
abundance: .
CDR3aa: CASSNDTTSTDTQYF

v_gene: TRBV4-1
j_gene: TRBJ2-1
abundance: .
CDR3aa: CASEGRTSGSYNEQFF